A selection of T cell receptor beta chains follows, all from one sample in a study of human thymus T cells. The method was immunoSEQ multiplex PCR; TCRdb's version includes in-frame clones alone and lacks a portion of them. The sample consists of roughly 130,000 clones, around 94% of them appearing once. Sequenced sample: thymus tissue. The receptors shown here come from a boy under three years old with a congenital heart defect but otherwise immunologically healthy. Each CDR3 is given with its conserved first and last residue. Each record gives: D gene, clone size, V gene, J gene, CDR3 DNA, CDR3 protein. D genes are given only for firm matches. Some rows mark clone size as missing; the rest say once, few, many or name a class of expanded clone.

-	-	TRBV6-5	TRBJ2-7	TGTGCCAGCAGTTACTCGGGGGGCCCCATCTACGAGCAGTACTTC	CASSYSGGPIYEQYF
-	-	TRBV28	TRBJ2-6	TGTGCCAGCACCATGGGGAGCTCTGGGGCCAACGTCCTGACTTTC	CASTMGSSGANVLTF
-	-	TRBV5-8	TRBJ1-2	TGTGCCAGCAGCTTGCGGACCCTATATTCCGGGGAGATAGGCCGCTATGGCTACACCTTC	CASSLRTLYSGEIGRYGYTF
-	-	TRBV6-6	TRBJ2-5	TGTGCCAGCAGTTACGAGCAAGAGACCCAGTACTTC	CASSYEQETQYF
TRBD2	-	TRBV7-6	TRBJ2-6	TGTGCCAGCAGCCCCAGACTAGCGGGGGGGCGCGGTATGTCTGGGGCCAACGTCCTGACTTTC	CASSPRLAGGRGMSGANVLTF
-	-	TRBV13	TRBJ2-1	TGTGCCAGCAGCTTTAATCCGGGACCTGGCTACAATGAGCAGTTCTTC	CASSFNPGPGYNEQFF
-	-	TRBV27	TRBJ2-5	TGTGCCAGCAAGGACCAAGAGACCCAGTACTTC	CASKDQETQYF
-	-	TRBV7-9	TRBJ1-1	TGTGCCAGCAGACGGCCCGGGAAACGACTGAACACTGAAGCTTTCTTT	CASRRPGKRLNTEAFF
-	-	TRBV5-1	TRBJ2-2	TGCGCCAGCAGCTTGAACCGGGACACTATACCCGGGGAGCTGTTTTTT	CASSLNRDTIPGELFF
TRBD1	-	TRBV28	TRBJ1-6	TGTGCCAGCAGTTACCACAGGGGGCCGAGCTCCTATAATTCACCCCTCCACTTT	CASSYHRGPSSYNSPLHF
TRBD1	-	TRBV7-2	TRBJ1-2	TGTGCCAGCAGCTTAAGGACAGGGCAGTCTGGCTACACCTTC	CASSLRTGQSGYTF
-	-	TRBV5-6	TRBJ1-6	TGTGCCAGCAGCCGAGGTCGGATGGGGAATTCACCCCTCCACTTT	CASSRGRMGNSPLHF
TRBD1	-	TRBV5-6	TRBJ1-6	TGTGCCAGCAGCTACACCGGGACAGGGGGTAGAAATTCACCCCTCCACTTT	CASSYTGTGGRNSPLHF
-	-	TRBV4-3	TRBJ1-6	TGCGCCAGCAGCCAAGCCACTCCAGTTGGAAGCTCCTATAATTCACCCCTCCACTTT	CASSQATPVGSSYNSPLHF
-	-	TRBV11-3	TRBJ1-1	TGTGCCAGCAGCTTAGATCTATGGGGGACACCCCAACCGACTGAAGCTTTCTTT	CASSLDLWGTPQPTEAFF
TRBD2	-	TRBV4-3	TRBJ2-5	TGCGCCAGCAGCCAAGATTGGGTAGCGGGGGCCCCGCCTCAAGAGACCCAGTACTTC	CASSQDWVAGAPPQETQYF
TRBD1	-	TRBV19	TRBJ1-5	TGTGCCAGTAGTCCGACAGGGATTCAGCCCCAGCATTTT	CASSPTGIQPQHF
-	few	TRBV14	TRBJ1-1	TGTGCCAGCAGCTATCCGTGGGGGAGTGAAGCTTTCTTT	CASSYPWGSEAFF
-	-	TRBV4-1	TRBJ2-3	TGCGCCAGCAGCCCCCCCGGGGGACAAAGGGAGCAGTATTTT	CASSPPGGQREQYF
TRBD2	-	TRBV27	TRBJ2-1	TGTGCCAGCAGTTCTAGCGGGGACTCCTACAATGAGCAGTTCTTC	CASSSSGDSYNEQFF
-	-	TRBV4-1	TRBJ1-1	TGCGCCAGCAGCCAGCCGGGAAGGACTAACACTGAAGCTTTCTTT	CASSQPGRTNTEAFF
-	-	TRBV6-1	TRBJ2-7	TGTGCCAGCACTTACCGGGACACCTACGAGCAGTACTTC	CASTYRDTYEQYF
-	-	TRBV27	TRBJ2-3	TGTGCCAGCAGTCAGAGCCTTAGCACAGATACGCAGTATTTT	CASSQSLSTDTQYF
-	-	TRBV9	TRBJ2-3	TGTGCCAGCAGCCCGACCCCTGGCGACTCGAGTACAGATACGCAGTATTTT	CASSPTPGDSSTDTQYF
TRBD1	-	TRBV6-5	TRBJ1-2	TGTGCCAGCAGTTACTCCTCGGGACAGAAGCCCGATGGCTACACCTTC	CASSYSSGQKPDGYTF
-	-	TRBV7-2	TRBJ1-6	TGTGCCAGCAGCCAAAGGGGCACACTATCTTATAATTCACCCCTCCACTTT	CASSQRGTLSYNSPLHF
-	-	TRBV28	TRBJ2-3	TGTGCCAGCAGTTCTCGCTTCGCGAAAGCCTCCCCCGATACGCAGTATTTT	CASSSRFAKASPDTQYF
TRBD1	once	TRBV5-6	TRBJ2-1	TGTGCCAGCAGCTTGGGCCAGGGGGCTACCTTGGGCTCCTACAATGAGCAGTTCTTC	CASSLGQGATLGSYNEQFF
TRBD2	-	TRBV5-1	TRBJ2-1	TGCGCCAGCAGCTTCACACCCACTAGCGGGGGCAACAATGAGCAGTTCTTC	CASSFTPTSGGNNEQFF
-	-	TRBV2	TRBJ1-6	TGTGCCAGCAACCCCAGTCGGCAGAATTCACCCCTCCACTTT	CASNPSRQNSPLHF
TRBD2	-	TRBV27	TRBJ2-7	TGTGCCAGCAGCCCGGGGACTAGCAGGTACGAGCAGTACTTC	CASSPGTSRYEQYF
-	-	TRBV6-1	TRBJ2-7	TGTGCCAGCAGTGAAAGAGCAGGTAGGGCATACGAGCAGTACTTC	CASSERAGRAYEQYF
-	-	TRBV30	TRBJ1-3	TGTGCCTGGAGGAGGGGTAATGGAGACACCATATATTTT	CAWRRGNGDTIYF
-	-	TRBV5-8	TRBJ1-5	TGTGCCAGCAGCTTGGTCGGACAGTGTTTAACGTCCCAGCATTTT	CASSLVGQCLTSQHF
TRBD1	-	TRBV15	TRBJ1-1	TGTGCCACCAGCAGCACAGGGGTTATGAACACTGAAGCTTTCTTT	CATSSTGVMNTEAFF
-	-	TRBV4-3	TRBJ2-2	TGCGCCAGCAGCCAAGAGTACACCGGGGAGCTGTTTTTT	CASSQEYTGELFF
TRBD1	-	TRBV7-9	TRBJ1-1	TGTGCCAGCAGCTTAGTTGAGGGGGGACAGCCGAACACTGAAGCTTTCTTT	CASSLVEGGQPNTEAFF
TRBD2	once	TRBV7-9	TRBJ2-1	TGTGCCAGCAGCTTAGAGATGACTAGCGGGGAGGGAGACAATGAGCAGTTCTTC	CASSLEMTSGEGDNEQFF
-	-	TRBV15	TRBJ2-7	TGTGCCACCAGCAGAGTGCCCACCTACGAGCAGTACTTC	CATSRVPTYEQYF
TRBD1	-	TRBV11-2	TRBJ2-7	TGTGCCAGCAGCGAGGCCGGGGGACAGGGTTACCACGAGCAGTACTTC	CASSEAGGQGYHEQYF